This T cell receptor beta chain was retrieved from a study of technical replicates of blood from several donors. CDR1 is SGHRS, CDR2 YFSETQ, per germline. The V gene lost 3 bases and the J gene lost 3 bases, with 9 bases spanning the gap. The CDR3 loop spans 13 amino acids. This clone was recorded once. Clones were sequenced by immunoSEQ multiplex PCR, and TCRdb holds only the in-frame ones, with some missing. The sample yields about 98,000 clones, roughly 95% seen once. Sequencing input: T cells isolated from PBMCs. This clonotype originated in a human donor in good health. The chain joins TRBV5-1 to TRBJ1-2; TRBD1 might be the D (6 bases). As DNA, the CDR3 is TGCGCCAGCAGCTCCGGGACACACTATGGCTACACCTTC. Translating it yields CASSSGTHYGYTF.